This T cell receptor (beta chain) was documented in a study of regulatory T cells in long-lasting Graves disease. Study-level background: The criterion for persistent Graves' disease was over 5 years of antithyroid drugs with positive TSH receptor antibodies.

This clonotype occurred a few times. Arm-PCR of CDR3 regions and iRepertoire HTBI primers were the basis on which TCR beta libraries were built. TCRdb re-called the multiplex PCR reads with MiXCR, one entry per CDR3 protein. Found here are about 470,000 distinct CDR3 sequences, 20% to 25% of them singletons; the top ten hold roughly 7.1%. Time point noted: persistent/refractory GD, antithyroid drugs over 5 years with positive TRAb. Following extraction of RNA from PBMCs, that RNA was used to make the TCR library. The authors diagnosed Graves' disease using American Thyroid Association guidelines. The CDR3 loop spans 15 amino acids. The V and J ends lost 0 bases and 9 bases respectively, with 12 bases between them. From germline, CDR1 is ENHRY and CDR2 SYGVKD.

The chain joins TRBV10-3 to TRBJ1-6, with no clear D. Sequenced material: peripheral blood mononuclear cells (PBMCs), taken when the disease was refractory, from a patient treated with antithyroid drugs. The sequence was collected from a female donor with Graves disease. The CDR3 loop is CAISESIQFSSPLHF. CDR3 bases: TGTGCCATCAGTGAGTCGATTCAGTTTAGTTCACCCCTCCACTTT.